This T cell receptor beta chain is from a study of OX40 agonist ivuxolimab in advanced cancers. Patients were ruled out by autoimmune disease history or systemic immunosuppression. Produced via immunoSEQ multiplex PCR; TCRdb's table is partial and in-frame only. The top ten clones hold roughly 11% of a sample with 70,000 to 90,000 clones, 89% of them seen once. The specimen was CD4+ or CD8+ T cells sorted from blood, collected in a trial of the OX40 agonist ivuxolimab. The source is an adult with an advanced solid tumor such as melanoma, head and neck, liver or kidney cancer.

This CDR3 reads CASRVLGQGDYEQYF. The CDR3 DNA follows: TGTGCCAGCAGAGTCCTGGGACAGGGTGACTACGAGCAGTACTTC. V and J are TRBV28 and TRBJ2-7; 9 nucleotides match TRBD1. The CDR3 consists of 15 residues. Germline V gene lookup returns CDR1 MDHEN and CDR2 SYDVKM. Unmatched junction bases numbered 9, after V lost 6 bases and J lost 3 bases.